This T cell receptor (beta chain) was documented in a study of naive and memory T cell subsets. Overall study findings and caveats: A few larger clonotypes appeared in naive repertoires, especially CD8, possibly memory cells re-expressing CD45RA.

This clonotype was counted a few times. What it recognizes is unknown. The beta constant-region primer was an equimolar mix of two oligonucleotides covering TRBC1 and TRBC2. Ligated cDNA was amplified by four rounds of PCR with nested alpha and beta constant-region primers and SP2. Via MiXCR, TCRdb re-called the UMI-ligation and nested PCR reads, giving one row per CDR3 protein. Of over 110,000 distinct CDR3 sequences detected, approximately 21% appear once; the ten largest clones hold about 0.57%. Sequenced sample: naive CD8+ T cells from blood. This TCR was recovered from a human donor in good health.

Here the CDR3 reads CASTDGYPYTNTEAFF. CDR3 nucleotide sequence: TGTGCCAGCACCGACGGATATCCCTATACGAACACTGAAGCTTTCTTT. This chain joins TRBV7-6 and TRBJ1-1, with D unresolved. The CDR3 spans 16 residues. Deletions cut 7 bases from V and 1 base from J, with 19 bases between. Germline V CDR1 and CDR2: SGHVS, FNYEAQ.